This is a list of T cell receptor beta chains from one sample in a study of human T cells and chemical hapten exposure. TCRdb recomputed calls from the RACE reads with MiXCR, one row per CDR3 protein. The sample gives just over 80,000 distinct CDR3 sequences, about 10% of which show up once; around 4.4% is in the top ten. The source material was whole blood, sampled in connection with sensitization to the hapten diphenylcyclopropenone (DPC). The receptors originated from a woman in her forties or fifties with alopecia areata. Some clones in this sample may be carry-over from other donors' samples. CDR3s include the opening cysteine and the closing phenylalanine or tryptophan. Fields, in order: clone size, D gene, J gene, V gene, CDR3 length, CDR3 protein, CDR3 DNA. D genes are given only for firm matches. Some rows have no size entry. The others give once, few or many, or a class for an expanded clone.

size: many
D: TRBD2
J: TRBJ2-1
V: TRBV4-1
length: 18
CDR3: CASSRQLSSSGGPNEQFF
DNA: TGCGCCAGCAGCCGCCAACTGTCGTCTAGCGGGGGGCCGAATGAGCAGTTCTTC

size: few
D: -
J: TRBJ1-5
V: TRBV6-5
length: 14
CDR3: CASRLRIGNQPQHF
DNA: TGTGCCAGCAGACTCCGGATAGGCAATCAGCCCCAGCATTTT

size: -
D: -
J: TRBJ1-6
V: TRBV12-3/TRBV12-4
length: 16
CDR3: CASKTSPRTYNSPLHF
DNA: TGTGCCAGCAAAACTTCGCCCAGGACTTATAATTCACCCCTCCACTTT

size: few
D: -
J: TRBJ2-1
V: TRBV9
length: 15
CDR3: CASSPGPVGDNEQFF
DNA: TGTGCCAGCAGCCCGGGTCCGGTAGGTGACAATGAGCAGTTCTTC

size: -
D: TRBD2
J: TRBJ2-7
V: TRBV7-2
length: 17
CDR3: CASSLEKKRGLSYEQYF
DNA: TGTGCCAGCAGCTTAGAGAAAAAGCGGGGGTTATCCTACGAGCAGTACTTC

size: few
D: -
J: TRBJ2-5
V: TRBV29-1
length: 14
CDR3: CSVEPPGLDGTQYF
DNA: TGCAGCGTTGAACCTCCGGGTCTTGACGGGACCCAGTACTTC

size: few
D: -
J: TRBJ2-7
V: TRBV7-8
length: 14
CDR3: CASSSTVVFYEQYF
DNA: TGTGCCAGCAGCTCGACGGTTGTATTCTACGAGCAGTACTTC

size: many
D: TRBD1
J: TRBJ1-3
V: TRBV27
length: 15
CDR3: CASSASGTGGNTIYF
DNA: TGTGCCAGCAGTGCTTCCGGGACAGGAGGAAACACCATATATTTT

size: -
D: TRBD1
J: TRBJ1-6
V: TRBV10-2
length: 14
CDR3: CASTPGGYNSPLHF
DNA: TGCGCCAGCACTCCAGGGGGATATAATTCACCCCTCCACTTT

size: -
D: TRBD2
J: TRBJ2-7
V: TRBV5-6
length: 15
CDR3: CASSFRTSGGGEQYF
DNA: TGTGCCAGCAGCTTTAGGACTAGCGGAGGAGGGGAGCAGTACTTC

size: many
D: TRBD1
J: TRBJ1-5
V: TRBV6-2/TRBV6-3
length: 13
CDR3: CASSDRVNQPQHF
DNA: TGTGCCAGCAGCGACAGGGTCAATCAGCCCCAGCATTTT

size: many
D: -
J: TRBJ1-2
V: TRBV7-2
length: 13
CDR3: CASSSQGNYGYTF
DNA: TGTGCCAGCAGCTCACAGGGAAACTATGGCTACACCTTC

size: many
D: TRBD1
J: TRBJ1-3
V: TRBV6-5
length: 16
CDR3: CASSYRTGASGNTIYF
DNA: TGTGCCAGCAGTTACCGGACAGGTGCATCTGGAAACACCATATATTTT

size: few
D: TRBD1
J: TRBJ2-7
V: TRBV7-8
length: 14
CDR3: CASSLRGPVYEQYF
DNA: TGTGCCAGCAGCCTAAGGGGGCCGGTCTACGAGCAGTACTTC

size: -
D: -
J: TRBJ1-1
V: TRBV25-1
length: 17
CDR3: CASSEWGRPILSGEAFF
DNA: TGTGCCAGCAGTGAATGGGGCAGGCCTATCCTGTCGGGAGAGGCTTTCTTT

size: -
D: -
J: TRBJ1-1
V: TRBV27
length: 13
CDR3: CASSSNVNTEAFF
DNA: TGTGCCAGCAGTTCCAACGTGAACACTGAAGCTTTCTTT

size: many
D: TRBD1
J: TRBJ2-1
V: TRBV12-3/TRBV12-4
length: 20
CDR3: CASSTLTGGPRISSYNEQFF
DNA: TGTGCCAGCAGCACGCTTACAGGGGGCCCCCGGATCAGCTCCTACAATGAGCAGTTCTTC

size: -
D: -
J: TRBJ2-4
V: TRBV18
length: 13
CDR3: CASSPQGGNIQYF
DNA: TGTGCCAGCTCACCCCAAGGCGGGAACATTCAGTACTTC

size: few
D: TRBD2
J: TRBJ2-1
V: TRBV29-1
length: 15
CDR3: CSATSSGVAYNEQFF
DNA: TGCAGCGCGACATCAAGCGGGGTGGCCTACAATGAGCAGTTCTTC

size: many
D: -
J: TRBJ1-2
V: TRBV18
length: 12
CDR3: CASSDSNYGYTF
DNA: TGTGCCAGCTCTGACAGCAACTATGGCTACACCTTC

size: many
D: -
J: TRBJ1-5
V: TRBV5-4
length: 16
CDR3: CASSQVWQGICQPQHF
DNA: TGTGCCAGCAGCCAAGTCTGGCAGGGTATTTGTCAGCCCCAGCATTTT

size: many
D: TRBD2
J: TRBJ2-1
V: TRBV19
length: 19
CDR3: CASSIAGAGGARSYNEQFF
DNA: TGTGCCAGTAGTATAGCCGGGGCGGGAGGGGCGCGCTCCTACAATGAGCAGTTCTTC